Listed below are T cell receptor beta chains from one sample, sequenced in a study of shared T cell receptors in the human thymus. Some clones are missing from TCRdb's copy, which holds only in-frame ones; the method was immunoSEQ multiplex PCR. The table lists approximately 760,000 clones, 70% to 90% of them singletons. The sample also formed part of further work on human thymus T cells.

The sequenced sample consisted of thymocytes. These receptors were obtained from a girl less than two years old with a congenital heart defect. Each CDR3 is given with its conserved first and last residue. Fields, in order: clone size, J gene, D gene, V gene, CDR3 DNA, CDR3 protein. The D gene is left open where the match is weak. Clone size, where shown, is once, few, many, or a class for clones that have expanded.

>NA|TRBJ2-3|TRBD2|TRBV6-4
TGTGCCAGCAGTGATCGATTCGTGGCGGGGGTCACAGATACGCAGTATTTT
CASSDRFVAGVTDTQYF
>NA|TRBJ2-5|TRBD2|TRBV9
TGTGCCAGCAGCAAATTAGCGGGGGCCCTACCGGGGCAAGAGACCCAGTACTTC
CASSKLAGALPGQETQYF
>few|TRBJ2-1|NA|TRBV28
TGTGCCAGCAGACTAGACCCGTCATACAATGAGCAGTTCTTC
CASRLDPSYNEQFF
>NA|TRBJ1-1|NA|TRBV4-1
TGCGCCAGCAGCCAAGTTCCCACGACAGCAAACACTGAAGCTTTCTTT
CASSQVPTTANTEAFF
>NA|TRBJ2-2|NA|TRBV27
TGTGCCAGCAGTCCCCGGCAATACAGGGTTGAAACCGGGGAGCTGTTTTTT
CASSPRQYRVETGELFF
>NA|TRBJ2-7|NA|TRBV18
TGTGCCAGCTCACCACGTTCTTCATTGGACAGTCGAGCCTACGAGCAGTACTTC
CASSPRSSLDSRAYEQYF
>NA|TRBJ2-2|NA|TRBV19
TGTGCCAGTAGTATTTCGACTGAGGCGGTGAGAGGTTCCGGGGAGCTGTTTTTT
CASSISTEAVRGSGELFF
>NA|TRBJ1-3|NA|TRBV2
TGTGCCAGCAGTGAACAGGGAAGCTCTGGAAACACCATATATTTT
CASSEQGSSGNTIYF
>NA|TRBJ1-1|NA|TRBV5-6
TGTGCCAGCAGCCCTCAGAGGGGGTTCGGGGCTGAAGCTTTCTTT
CASSPQRGFGAEAFF
>NA|TRBJ2-5|TRBD2|TRBV6-5
TGTGCCTCCGGCGGCCGAGCGGGGGGAATGGAGACCCAGTACTTC
CASGGRAGGMETQYF
>NA|TRBJ1-1|TRBD1|TRBV10-3
TGTGCCATCAGTCCGTCCCTACAGGGGCGCTTTTTCTTT
CAISPSLQGRFFF
>NA|TRBJ2-5|TRBD2|TRBV7-2
TGTGCCAGCAGCTTAGTCCCGCGGGAGGTGGAGACCCAGTACTTC
CASSLVPREVETQYF
>NA|TRBJ2-3|TRBD1|TRBV7-2
TGTGCCAGCAGCGAAGGGACAGGGAGTGAGGACACAGATACGCAGTATTTT
CASSEGTGSEDTDTQYF
>NA|TRBJ2-7|TRBD2|TRBV5-1
TGCGCCAGCAGCTTGGTTGGCGGGGGGGCCCACGAGCAGTACTTC
CASSLVGGGAHEQYF
>once|TRBJ1-4|NA|TRBV5-1
TGCGCCAGCAGCTTGGAAGGGGTGGGTGAAAAACTGTTTTTT
CASSLEGVGEKLFF
>NA|TRBJ1-1|NA|TRBV28
TGTGCCAGCAGTTTATCCCAGGGTGGGGTCACTGAAGCTTTCTTT
CASSLSQGGVTEAFF
>NA|TRBJ2-1|TRBD2|TRBV5-4
TGTGCCAGCAGCTTGGAACTAGCGGGGCACCAGCAGTTCTTC
CASSLELAGHQQFF
>NA|TRBJ1-1|NA|TRBV4-3
TGCGCCAGCAGCCAAACGGTACTACACAAAGGTTTAGGGGTGAACACTGAAGCTTTCTTT
CASSQTVLHKGLGVNTEAFF
>NA|TRBJ1-2|TRBD1|TRBV11-2
TGTGCCAGCAGCCTCCTGGGGGACAGTCCTAACTATGGCTACACCTTC
CASSLLGDSPNYGYTF
>NA|TRBJ1-2|NA|TRBV4-2
TGTGCCAGCAGCCAAGATAGGGGTCCTAACTATGGCTACACCTTC
CASSQDRGPNYGYTF
>few|TRBJ2-7|TRBD2|TRBV9
TGTGCCAGCAGCGTCAAAGCGGGAGGCTGGGTTTACGAGCAGTACTTC
CASSVKAGGWVYEQYF
>NA|TRBJ2-1|TRBD2|TRBV5-1
TGCGCCAGCAGCTTGACTAGCGCCTCCTACAATGAGCAGTTCTTC
CASSLTSASYNEQFF
>once|TRBJ2-7|TRBD2|TRBV7-2
TGTGCCAGCAGCTTAGAACTTGTGACTAGCGGGGGGCGGTACGAGCAGTACTTC
CASSLELVTSGGRYEQYF
>once|TRBJ2-3|TRBD2|TRBV28
TGTGCCATTCCGACTAGCGCAGATACGCAGTATTTT
CAIPTSADTQYF
>NA|TRBJ2-5|NA|TRBV4-1
TGCGCCAGCAGCCAAGTCCTCCGAGCGGCTCTGGAGACCCAGTACTTC
CASSQVLRAALETQYF
>NA|TRBJ1-3|TRBD1|TRBV4-3
TGCGCCAGCAGCCAAGATCCGCTAACCGGGACAGGGGGTCGGGTAGGTGGAAACACCATATATTTT
CASSQDPLTGTGGRVGGNTIYF
>NA|TRBJ2-2|TRBD2|TRBV7-3
TGTGCCAGCAGCACCAGGACTAGCGGGGGGAACACCGGGGAGCTGTTTTTT
CASSTRTSGGNTGELFF
>NA|TRBJ1-3|NA|TRBV14
TGTGCCAGCAGCCAAGCTCGGGGTGACTCTGGAAACACCATATATTTT
CASSQARGDSGNTIYF
>NA|TRBJ1-1|NA|TRBV19
TGTGCCAGTAGACCGACAGGGAACACTGAAGCTTTCTTT
CASRPTGNTEAFF
>NA|TRBJ1-5|TRBD1|TRBV9
TGTGCCAGCAGCGGACAGGGGGTGGGCAATCAGCCCCAGCATTTT
CASSGQGVGNQPQHF
>NA|TRBJ1-1|NA|TRBV14
TGTGCCAGCAGCCAAGACAGTCATGGAGGGAACACTGAAGCTTTCTTT
CASSQDSHGGNTEAFF
>NA|TRBJ1-2|TRBD1|TRBV5-6
TGTGCCAGCAGCTTTCGGGACAGCCAAGGGGGTTGGGGCTACACCTTC
CASSFRDSQGGWGYTF
>few|TRBJ2-7|NA|TRBV6-6
TGTGCCAGCAGAAAAACAGGGCCCGGGAACTACGAGCAGTACTTC
CASRKTGPGNYEQYF
>NA|TRBJ1-5|NA|TRBV6-5
TGTGCCAGCAGATCCGACAGGCCTGATCAGCCCCAGCATTTT
CASRSDRPDQPQHF
>NA|TRBJ1-2|NA|TRBV4-1
TGCGCCAGCAGCCAAGATGAGCAAGCGGGCGGAGGCCGCCACCCGGGTGGCTACACCTTC
CASSQDEQAGGGRHPGGYTF
>NA|TRBJ1-5|TRBD1|TRBV6-5
TGTGCCAGCAGTTACGACGGGACAGCTAATCAGCCCCAGCATTTT
CASSYDGTANQPQHF
>NA|TRBJ1-2|TRBD1|TRBV19
TGTGCCACCGGACAGGGGGCCCCCTATGGCTACACCTTC
CATGQGAPYGYTF
>NA|TRBJ2-4|NA|TRBV6-1
TGTGCCAGCAGTTCAGGGAACATTCAGTACTTC
CASSSGNIQYF
>NA|TRBJ2-3|NA|TRBV28
TGTGCCAGCAGATCCAGGGCCAGACTCACAGATACGCAGTATTTT
CASRSRARLTDTQYF
>NA|TRBJ2-7|TRBD2|TRBV11-2
TGTGCCAGCAGCTTAGGGGGCCCCCCGGGACTAGCCGTTTTGGGGCAGTACTTC
CASSLGGPPGLAVLGQYF
>NA|TRBJ2-3|NA|TRBV30
TGTGCCCACGCGACACCCTTAGCGGAACCCACAGATACGCAGTATTTT
CAHATPLAEPTDTQYF
>NA|TRBJ2-1|NA|TRBV5-1
TGCGCCAGCAGCTTGGCCCCAGTAAAACTAGCTTCCTACAATGAGCAGTTCTTC
CASSLAPVKLASYNEQFF
>NA|TRBJ1-5|NA|TRBV5-1
TGCGCCAGCAGCTTGGGCTTTTCGAGAGGGGGTCTCAATGGCAATCAGCCCCAGCATTTT
CASSLGFSRGGLNGNQPQHF
>NA|TRBJ2-1|NA|TRBV19
TGTGCCAGTAGTATAGGAGGACTTGAGCAGTTCTTC
CASSIGGLEQFF
>NA|TRBJ1-6|NA|TRBV5-5
TGTGCCAGCAGCTTGGCCCAGGGGCCTACTCATTCACCCCTCCACTTT
CASSLAQGPTHSPLHF
>once|TRBJ2-2|TRBD2|TRBV15
TGTGCCACCAGCGGCCCGGGACTAGGTCGAACCGGGGAGCTGTTTTTT
CATSGPGLGRTGELFF
>NA|TRBJ1-4|NA|TRBV5-4
TGTGCCAGCAGCTTGCTAGGACAGAGTAATGAAAAACTGTTTTTT
CASSLLGQSNEKLFF
>NA|TRBJ1-2|NA|TRBV5-4
TGTGCCAGCAGCGTCAACAGGGCCATTTATGGCTACACCTTC
CASSVNRAIYGYTF
>NA|TRBJ1-1|TRBD1|TRBV15
TGTGCCACCAGCAGCCGCCCGGGACAGGGCCCGAACACTGAAGCTTTCTTT
CATSSRPGQGPNTEAFF
>few|TRBJ1-1|NA|TRBV27
TGTGCCAGCGGCCTCAGTCCGGGACTTCTCGGCTTTGAAGCTTTCTTT
CASGLSPGLLGFEAFF
>NA|TRBJ1-1|NA|TRBV28
TGTGCCAGCAGTTTAGCTGGGAGGAGAACTGAAGCTTTCTTT
CASSLAGRRTEAFF